This T cell receptor (beta chain) appears in the sequencing data of a study of control samples from healthy donors and cancer patients. Libraries were prepared by immunoSEQ multiplex PCR; TCRdb keeps only in-frame clonotypes and omits some of them. This sample yields about 49,000 clones, of which just over 85% are seen a single time; 2.8% belongs to the top ten. This TCR was sampled from a woman aged 50 to 60 with lung cancer. Sequencing was carried out using PBMCs.

The CDR3 spells CASSQTSGGVSEQFF. CDR3 sequence (DNA): TGTGCCAGCAGCCAGACTAGCGGGGGGGTAAGTGAGCAGTTCTTC. The chain couples TRBV6-5 to TRBJ2-1; 14 bases are shared with TRBD2. Germline CDR1 is MNHEY and CDR2 is SVGAGI. Trimming removed 6 bases from V and 9 bases from J; junction bases left unmatched: 7. This CDR3 contains 15 residues.